What follows are 10 T cell receptor beta chains derived from one specimen sequenced in a study of blood T cells in healthy people across ages. For the second PCR, which ran for roughly 6 to 11 cycles, a sample-barcoded 5' primer and a J-beta primer mix were used. One entry per CDR3 protein, called by TCRdb with MiXCR from the 5' RACE reads. This table holds hundreds of thousands of distinct CDR3 sequences, more than 25% found once. The specimen sequenced was blood. The source is a woman aged 80 or over in good health.

This rearrangement joins TRBV20-1 to TRBJ2-3; 8 positions match TRBD2. The V gene's germline CDR1 is DFQATT and CDR2 SNEGSKA (reference sequence). CDR3 size: 17 residues. V trimming: 5 bases; J trimming: 0 bases; junction bases outside the gene matches: 13. CDR3 DNA sequence: TGCAGTGCTCTAAGGACTAGCTGGGGCCTTAGCACAGATACGCAGTATTTT. It specifies CSALRTSWGLSTDTQYF.

This clonotype was recorded many times. This chain joins TRBV20-1 and TRBJ2-5; unclear D gene. The V end lost 5 bases, the J end lost 1 base, and 11 bases lay between the germline ends. The germline V gene encodes CDR1 DFQATT and CDR2 SNEGSKA (reference sequence). This CDR3 is built from 13 residues. This CDR3 reads CSADLNGQETQYF. In DNA form, the CDR3 reads TGCAGTGCTGACTTGAACGGCCAAGAGACCCAGTACTTC.

The V and J genes are TRBV20-1 and TRBJ2-7; 8 bases line up with TRBD2. V trimming: 5 bases; J trimming: 0 bases; junction bases outside the gene matches: 9. CDR1 and CDR2 from the germline V gene are DFQATT and SNEGSKA (reference sequence). The CDR3 spans 15 residues. The CDR3 protein is CSALRSSGFSYEQYF. Here the CDR3 DNA reads TGCAGTGCTCTTCGGTCTAGCGGGTTCTCCTACGAGCAGTACTTC.

This clonotype showed up many times. The V gene is TRBV20-1, the J gene TRBJ1-5, with 7 bases lining up with TRBD1. The germline V gene encodes CDR1 DFQATT and CDR2 SNEGSKA (reference sequence). This CDR3 spans 18 amino acids. V gave up 3 bases and J gave up 0 bases; unmatched junction bases: 14. The CDR3, as DNA: TGCAGTGCTAGGGCCCCGGGACAGCCTCTGGATAGCAATCAGCCCCAGCATTTT. Its protein product is CSARAPGQPLDSNQPQHF.

Comments on this clonotype: Without the conserved terminal phenylalanine or tryptophan, this CDR3 likely stems from a read error. The chain employs TRBV11-3 and TRBJ2-3, with D possibly matching TRBD1 (5 bases). The length of the CDR3 is 14 residues. Germline V CDR1 and CDR2: SGHNT, YENEEA. V gave up 3 bases and J gave up 2 bases, with 9 bases separating them. The CDR3 here is CASSFRGNTDTQYL. The CDR3 DNA follows: TGTGCCAGCAGCTTTAGGGGAAACACAGATACGCAGTATTTG.

This clonotype was recorded at least ten times. The chain carries TRBV6-2 or TRBV6-3 and TRBJ1-2, with D possibly being TRBD1 (6 bases). The V and J ends lost 6 bases and 10 bases respectively, with 18 bases between them. The CDR3 covers 13 residues. The germline V gene encodes CDR1 MNHEY and CDR2 SVGEGT. The CDR3 region has the DNA TGTGCCAGCAGGAACCGGGACATCGACCTCTACACCTTC. Encoded protein: CASRNRDIDLYTF.

The chain employs TRBV7-3 and TRBJ2-2; tentatively, D is TRBD1 (6 bases). Germline V gene data show CDR1 as SGHTA and CDR2 as FQGTGA. This CDR3 region has 18 residues. V lost 2 bases, J lost 2 bases, and 18 bases lay in between. The CDR3 sequence: CASSLWGPGQENTGELFF. The CDR3 DNA is TGTGCCAGCAGCTTATGGGGTCCGGGACAAGAAAACACCGGGGAGCTGTTTTTT.

In the case of this clonotype: A much larger clone sits a single nucleotide away, making a read error possible. This chain uses TRBV5-4 with TRBJ2-1; 10 bases align to TRBD2. Germline CDR1 and CDR2: SGHNT and YYREEE (reference sequence). V shed 4 bases and J 10 bases; nucleotides not matched to a gene: 8. The CDR3 covers 14 residues. The CDR3 protein is CASSTGLADYEQFF. The CDR3 DNA is TGTGCCAGCAGCACAGGACTAGCGGACTACGAGCAGTTCTTC.

The chain employs TRBV7-9 and TRBJ1-2; D might be TRBD1 (6 bases). The CDR3 totals 13 residues. With 9 bases removed from V and 7 bases from J, the gap between germline ends came to 18 bases. In germline, CDR1 is SEHNR, CDR2 FQNEAQ (reference sequence). CDR3 residues: CASPSGATSGYTF. The CDR3 coding sequence is TGTGCCAGTCCCTCAGGGGCGACTTCTGGCTACACCTTC.

Comments on this clonotype: A much larger clone differs by one base, so this may be a read error. This chain uses TRBV27 with TRBJ2-4, with D perhaps TRBD2 (6 bases). Germline V gene sequence: CDR1 MNHEY, CDR2 SMNVEV (reference sequence). The CDR3 runs to 17 residues. The DNA for the CDR3 is TGTGCCGGCAGTCCCAGGGACTCCTTTCTAGCCAAAAACATTCAGTACTTC. Translating gives CAGSPRDSFLAKNIQYF.